A single T cell receptor beta chain is shown here with its context. The data were taken from a study of response to subunit inactivated influenza vaccine. The CDR3 is 11 amino acids. Germline V gene data show CDR1 as KGHDR and CDR2 as SFDVKD. The germline V and J ends were trimmed by 3 bases and 3 bases, with 2 bases remaining between them. TCRdb fed the RT-PCR reads into MiXCR, producing one record per CDR3 protein. The data contain roughly 790,000 distinct CDR3 sequences, 21% of them singletons. The clonotype originates from a man over 45 who received an inactivated influenza vaccine. V gene TRBV24-1 combines with J gene TRBJ2-7, with D hard to call. This sample comprised PBMCs from blood, obtained 5 days after vaccination. The CDR3 spells CATSDLYEQYF. As DNA, the CDR3 is TGTGCCACCAGTGATCTCTACGAGCAGTACTTC.